This T cell receptor (beta chain) derives from a study of STAT5B mutations in CD4+ large granular lymphocyte leukemia. Study outcomes and limitations: 8/27 top patient clones versus 2/35 control clones were TRBV06-family. No patients shared main leukemic clonotypes, though roughly 25% appeared at low frequency elsewhere.

Germline V lookup: CDR1 SGDLS, CDR2 YYNGEE. The ends lost 3 bases at V and 8 bases at J; junction bases unmatched: 6. The CDR3 consists of 13 residues. Using immunoSEQ multiplex PCR, the repertoire was profiled, and TCRdb retains in-frame clones only, with some absent. This sample yields some 8,200 clones, of which roughly 91% are seen a single time; roughly 50% belongs to the top ten. Depending on availability, patient cells were bead-separated fractions or unselected PBMC. Note on this clone: Its antigen is not identified.

Sequences were obtained from PBMCs. This chain connects TRBV9 to TRBJ1-2; TRBD1 matches 8 bases. The receptor was derived from an older woman with CD4+ T-cell large granular lymphocyte leukemia. CDR3 residues: CASSEDRAGGYTF. CDR3 in DNA: TGTGCCAGCAGCGAGGACAGGGCAGGGGGCTACACCTTC.